The 12 T cell receptor beta chains below all came from one sample that was sequenced in a study of blood T cell repertoires in COVID-19. Clones were read by immunoSEQ multiplex PCR, and TCRdb kept only the in-frame ones, dropping some. The sample has 100,000 to 150,000 clones, approximately 82% seen once. Sequencing was done on a sample of peripheral blood. The origin of the receptors is a man aged 55-75 years with acute or convalescent COVID-19.

This clone was seen only once. The J gene is TRBJ1-6, the V gene TRBV7-9; 12 nucleotides agree with TRBD1. Germline V gene sequence: CDR1 SEHNR, CDR2 FQNEAQ (reference sequence). Trimming took 8 bases from V and 9 from J; bases not matched to a gene: 5. This CDR3 is built from 14 residues. The CDR3 DNA is TGTGCCAGCGGGTGGGACAGGGGGCCTTCACCCCTCCACTTT. As protein: CASGWDRGPSPLHF. Variable domain in full (rest from reference TRBV7-9 and TRBJ1-6): DTGVSQNPRHKITKRGQNVTFRCDPISEHNRLYWYRQTLGQGPEFLTYFQNEAQLEKSRLLSDRFSAERPKGSFSTLEIQRTEQGDSAMYLCASGWDRGPSPLHFGNGTRLTVT.

The table lists this clone with a few counts. The gene calls are TRBV7-2 and TRBJ1-4; maybe TRBD1 (5 bases). Deletions cut 1 base from V and 8 bases from J, with 17 bases between. CDR1 SGHTA and CDR2 FQGNSA come from the germline V gene. The CDR3 has 16 amino acids. CDR3 loop: CASSLVDRGTEEKLFF. The DNA of the CDR3 is TGTGCCAGCAGCTTAGTAGATCGGGGGACGGAGGAAAAACTGTTTTTT.

The chain employs TRBV2 and TRBJ1-4, with TRBD1 matching 8 bases. The CDR3 has 15 residues. The trim removed 6 bases at V and 0 bases at J, leaving 3 bases unmatched. The germline V gene encodes CDR1 SNHLY and CDR2 FYNNEI. The CDR3 DNA reads TGTGCCAGCAGCAGACAGGGGCCAACTAATGAAAAACTGTTTTTT. It codes for CASSRQGPTNEKLFF.

This clone was seen more than once but under ten times. The genes are TRBV11-2 and TRBJ2-7; tentative D call: TRBD1 (8 bases). Germline values: CDR1 SGHAT, CDR2 FQNNGV. CDR3 size: 19 residues. Deletions cut 5 bases from V and 0 bases from J, with 26 bases between. The CDR3 region is CASSRTWTGRENPSYEQYF. Here the CDR3 DNA reads TGTGCCAGCAGCCGTACTTGGACAGGGAGGGAGAACCCCTCCTACGAGCAGTACTTC.

V is TRBV27 and J is TRBJ2-2; a possible D gene is TRBD2 (6 bases). CDR1 is MNHEY and CDR2 is SMNVEV in the germline V gene (reference sequence). Trimming stripped 8 bases from V and 2 bases from J, with 9 bases between. This CDR3 is built from 13 residues. CDR3 sequence (DNA): TGTGCCAGCTCCGGGACTAACACCGGGGAGCTGTTTTTT. Amino acid sequence: CASSGTNTGELFF.

This chain's CDR3 is CASMMGTGNTIYF. The CDR3 DNA is TGTGCCAGCATGATGGGGACAGGAAACACCATATATTTT. The rearrangement uses TRBV12-3 or TRBV12-4 and TRBJ1-3; D is possibly TRBD1 (6 bases). The V and J ends lost 7 bases and 4 bases respectively, with 11 bases between them. This CDR3 is built from 13 residues.

This chain uses TRBV2 with TRBJ2-7, with 10 positions matching TRBD2. V was pared by 5 bases and J by 1 base, with 8 bases of the junction left unmatched. Germline lookup yields CDR1 SNHLY and CDR2 FYNNEI. This CDR3 has 16 amino acids. The CDR3, as DNA: TGTGCCAGCAGTCGGGGACTAGCGACCTCATCCTACGAGCAGTACTTC. This codes for CASSRGLATSSYEQYF.

The rearrangement joins TRBV7-3 to TRBJ1-2; 7 nucleotides align to TRBD1. The germline gives CDR1 SGHTA, CDR2 FQGTGA. This CDR3 spans 13 amino acids. Trimming removed 5 bases from V and 5 bases from J; junction bases left unmatched: 5. CDR3 loop: CASSPGQLYGYTF. In DNA form, the CDR3 reads TGTGCCAGCAGCCCGGGACAGTTATATGGCTACACCTTC. The complete variable domain, with remaining parts taken from reference TRBV7-3 and TRBJ1-2, reads GAGVSQTPSNKVTEKGKYVELRCDPISGHTALYWYRQSLGQGPEFLIYFQGTGAADDSGLPNDRFFAVRPEGSVSTLKIQRTERGDSAVYLCASSPGQLYGYTFGSGTRLTVV.

J is TRBJ1-2 and V is TRBV9; D call uncertain. Trimming removed 0 bases at V and 1 base at J, with 10 bases between. The length of the CDR3 is 15 residues. From germline, CDR1 is SGDLS and CDR2 YYNGEE. Written as DNA, the CDR3 is TGTGCCAGCAGCGTAGGTTCAGTCTTTAACTATGGCTACACCTTC. Its translation is CASSVGSVFNYGYTF.

The genes are TRBV5-1 and TRBJ2-2; 8 positions match TRBD2. CDR1 and CDR2 from the germline V gene are SGHRS and YFSETQ. The CDR3 spans 16 residues. The trim removed 4 bases at V and 1 base at J, leaving 6 bases unmatched. The CDR3 sequence is CASSAGSGKNTGELFF. Here the CDR3 DNA reads TGCGCCAGCAGCGCGGGTAGCGGGAAGAACACCGGGGAGCTGTTTTTT.

This sequence joins TRBV18 and TRBJ1-3; the D gene is possibly TRBD1 (5 bases). V shed 5 bases and J shed 4 bases, with 9 bases lying between them. CDR3 length equals 13 residues. The germline gives CDR1 KGHSH, CDR2 LQKENI. The CDR3 nucleotides read TGTGCCAGCTCATCCGACAGAGGAAACACCATATATTTT. It codes for CASSSDRGNTIYF.

The chain is built from TRBV18 and TRBJ1-5, with D unresolved. Germline V gene data show CDR1 as KGHSH and CDR2 as LQKENI. The length of the CDR3 is 15 residues. V was clipped by 1 base and J by 5 bases, with 12 bases between them. The CDR3 DNA reads as TGTGCCAGCTCACCACTGGCAGACAACCATCAGCCCCAGCATTTT. Translated, it gives CASSPLADNHQPQHF.